This entry features one T cell receptor beta chain sequence. MiXCR was run by TCRdb on the RT-PCR reads, yielding one entry per CDR3 protein. The sample has more than 550,000 distinct CDR3 sequences, around 14% seen once. With 1 base clipped from V and 8 bases from J, the junction kept 5 bases outside the gene matches. Germline lookup yields CDR1 SGHTA and CDR2 FQGNSA. The CDR3 extends over 14 amino acids. Specimen: memory CD4+ T cells from blood. The gene calls are TRBV7-2 and TRBJ2-1, with TRBD1 matching 7 bases. This receptor was obtained from a female donor in good health, serving as a healthy control. The CDR3 here is CASSLEQGYDEQFF. CDR3 bases: TGTGCCAGCAGCTTAGAACAGGGGTACGATGAGCAGTTCTTC. The full variable domain, completed using reference TRBV7-2 and TRBJ2-1, is GAGVSQSPSNKVTEKGKDVELRCDPISGHTALYWYRQSLGQGLEFLIYFQGNSAPDKSGLPSDRFSAERTGGSVSTLTIQRTQQEDSAVYLCASSLEQGYDEQFFGPGTRLTVL.